This TCR beta chain was sequenced during a study of blood T cell repertoires in COVID-19. Study-wide context: Samples came from the United States, Italy and Spain, spanning acute and convalescent COVID-19. Sources were T cells, B-cell-depleted T cells, or PBMCs; the material itself was cDNA or gDNA.

The length of the CDR3 is 12 residues. V lost 9 bases to trimming and J lost 3 bases, with 8 bases between them. The germline V gene has CDR1 SNHLY and CDR2 FYNNEI. As originally analysed: Reference gene primer amplification in the assay estimated nucleated cell counts. TCRdb's table, derived via immunoSEQ multiplex PCR, lists solely in-frame clones and lacks some. V and J calls and clone size are as listed in that table; D and trimming were resolved from the DNA. The sample holds 20,000 to 25,000 clones, around nine tenths seen once. The TCR originated in a human donor in a cohort sampled during active COVID-19. The donor label of this sample is uncertain. The sample was peripheral blood. The rearrangement uses TRBV2 and TRBJ1-4; tentatively, D is TRBD1 (6 bases). CDR3 bases: TGTGCCAGACAGGGCCCTAATGAAAAACTGTTTTTT. Translation: CARQGPNEKLFF.